This is a list of T cell receptor beta chains from one sample in a study of OX40 agonist ivuxolimab in advanced cancers. Sequencing was performed with immunoSEQ multiplex PCR; in TCRdb, only in-frame clones are kept and a portion is missing. The sample carries roughly 75,000 clones, 80% to 90% recorded once. The specimen was CD4+ or CD8+ T cells sorted from blood, collected in a trial of the OX40 agonist ivuxolimab. The receptors were sampled from an adult with an advanced solid tumor such as melanoma, head and neck, liver or kidney cancer. CDR3s include the opening cysteine and the closing phenylalanine or tryptophan.

>TRBJ2-7|TRBV5-6
CASSPVYSYEQYF
>TRBJ1-2|TRBV18
CASSPVDTSDGYTF
>TRBJ2-7|TRBV4-1
CASSQDLSSGVAYEQYF
>TRBJ1-6|TRBV6-5
CASSPGQSYNSPLHF
>TRBJ2-2|TRBV7-9
CASSPLAGHRGGELFF
>TRBJ1-5|TRBV4-1
CASSQAQSNQPQHF
>TRBJ1-5|TRBV27
CASRIYSASNQPQHF
>TRBJ1-2|TRBV27
CASSLSNPGAHGYTF
>TRBJ2-7|TRBV5-4
CASSLERGTSYEQYF
>TRBJ1-4|TRBV5-1
CASSPLTGGYEKLFF
>TRBJ2-1|TRBV29-1
CSVDGLAGINNEQFF
>TRBJ2-1|TRBV19
CASSPGAHEQFF
>TRBJ2-2|TRBV9
CASSAWGEVNTGELFF
>TRBJ1-5|TRBV7-9
CASSRGTGYNQPQHF
>TRBJ2-2|TRBV11-2
CASSLIVGANTGELFF
>TRBJ1-2|TRBV5-4
CASSLGVGQGERDGYTF
>TRBJ1-2|TRBV4-1
CASSQDQGSGYGYTF
>TRBJ1-2|TRBV6-5
CASKVGPNYGYTF
>TRBJ2-7|TRBV7-9
CASSSYLQVQEQYF
>TRBJ2-1|TRBV6-6
CASRGLDNEQFF
>TRBJ1-1|TRBV19
CASSIVGGVNTEAFF
>TRBJ2-7|TRBV5-1
CASSLGTGTYEQYF
>TRBJ1-5|TRBV29-1
CTAGGGWQPQHF